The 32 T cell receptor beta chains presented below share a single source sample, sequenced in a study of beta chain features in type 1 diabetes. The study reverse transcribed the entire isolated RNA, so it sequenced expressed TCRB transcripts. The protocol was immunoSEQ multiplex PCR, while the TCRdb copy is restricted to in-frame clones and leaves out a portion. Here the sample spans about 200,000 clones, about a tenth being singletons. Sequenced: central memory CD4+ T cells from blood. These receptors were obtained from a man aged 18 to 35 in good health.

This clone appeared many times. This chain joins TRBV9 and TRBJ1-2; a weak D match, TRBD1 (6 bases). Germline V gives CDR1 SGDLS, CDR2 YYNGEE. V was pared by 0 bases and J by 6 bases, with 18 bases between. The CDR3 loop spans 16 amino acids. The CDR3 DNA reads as TGTGCCAGCAGCGTAGCTTCGGGGGCGACCCATAATGGCTACACCTTC. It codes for CASSVASGATHNGYTF.

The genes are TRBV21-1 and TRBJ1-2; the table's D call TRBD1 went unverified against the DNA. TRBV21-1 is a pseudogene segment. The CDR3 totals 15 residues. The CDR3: CASSAGMAVLYGYTF. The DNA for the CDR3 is TGTGCCAGCAGCGCAGGGATGGCAGTCTTATATGGCTACACCTTC.

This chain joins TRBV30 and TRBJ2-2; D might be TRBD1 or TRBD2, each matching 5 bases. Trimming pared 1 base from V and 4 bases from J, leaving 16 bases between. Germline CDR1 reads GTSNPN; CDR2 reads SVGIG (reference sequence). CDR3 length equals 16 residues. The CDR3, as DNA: TGTGCCTGGAGTGGCTCTAGGGGAGCGAGCACCGGGGAGCTGTTTTTT. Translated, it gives CAWSGSRGASTGELFF.

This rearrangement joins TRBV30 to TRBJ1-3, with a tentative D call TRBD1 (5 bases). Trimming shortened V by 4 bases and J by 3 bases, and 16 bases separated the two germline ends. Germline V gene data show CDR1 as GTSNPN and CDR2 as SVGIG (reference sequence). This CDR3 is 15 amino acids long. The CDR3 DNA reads TGTGCCTGGATACGTTATCCCAGGGATGGAAACACCATATATTTT. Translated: CAWIRYPRDGNTIYF.

CDR3 nucleotide sequence: TGTGCCAGCAGCTCGACTAGCGGGGGCTACAATGAGCAGTTCTTC. As protein: CASSSTSGGYNEQFF. V and J are TRBV5-4 and TRBJ2-1; 12 nucleotides match TRBD2. CDR1 SGHNT and CDR2 YYREEE come from the germline V gene (reference sequence). Trimming at V came to 3 bases and at J to 3 bases, leaving 1 base not matched to a gene. The length of the CDR3 is 15 residues.

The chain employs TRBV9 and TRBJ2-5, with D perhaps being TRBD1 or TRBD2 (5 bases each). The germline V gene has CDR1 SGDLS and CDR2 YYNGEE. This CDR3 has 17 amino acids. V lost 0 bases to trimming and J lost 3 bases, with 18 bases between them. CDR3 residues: CASSVGGAGRYEETQYF. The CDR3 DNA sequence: TGTGCCAGCAGCGTAGGTGGGGCGGGCCGCTACGAAGAGACCCAGTACTTC.

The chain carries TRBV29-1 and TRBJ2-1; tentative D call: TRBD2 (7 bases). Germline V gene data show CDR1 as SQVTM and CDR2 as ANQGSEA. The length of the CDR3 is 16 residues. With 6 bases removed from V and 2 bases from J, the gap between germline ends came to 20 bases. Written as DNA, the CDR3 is TGCAGCGTGATCTGGGGGGCCGCGGGAGCCTACAATGAGCAGTTCTTC. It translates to CSVIWGAAGAYNEQFF.

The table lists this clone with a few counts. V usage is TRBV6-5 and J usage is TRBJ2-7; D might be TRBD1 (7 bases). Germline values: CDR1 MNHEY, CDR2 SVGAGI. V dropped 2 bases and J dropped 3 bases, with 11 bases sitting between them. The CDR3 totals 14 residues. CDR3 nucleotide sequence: TGTGCCAGCAGTTACGCGGGACAGATCTACGAGCAGTACTTC. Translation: CASSYAGQIYEQYF.

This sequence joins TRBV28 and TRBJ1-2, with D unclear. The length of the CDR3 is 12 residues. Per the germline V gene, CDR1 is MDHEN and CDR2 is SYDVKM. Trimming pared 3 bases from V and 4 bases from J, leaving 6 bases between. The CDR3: CASSFNFYGYTF. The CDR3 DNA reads TGTGCCAGCAGTTTTAACTTCTATGGCTACACCTTC.

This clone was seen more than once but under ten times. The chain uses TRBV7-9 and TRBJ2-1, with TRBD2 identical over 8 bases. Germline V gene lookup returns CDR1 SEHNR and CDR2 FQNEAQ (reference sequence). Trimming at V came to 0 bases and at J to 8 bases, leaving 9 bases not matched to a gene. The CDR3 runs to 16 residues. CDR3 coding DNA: TGTGCCAGCAGCTTAGCGTCCCTAGCGGGCCAACATGAGCAGTTCTTC. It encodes CASSLASLAGQHEQFF.

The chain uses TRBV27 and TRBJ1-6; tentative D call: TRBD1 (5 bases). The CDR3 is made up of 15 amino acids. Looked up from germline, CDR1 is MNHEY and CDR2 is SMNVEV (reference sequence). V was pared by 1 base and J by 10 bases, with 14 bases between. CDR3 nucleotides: TGTGCCAGCAGTTTATATCCCAGGGAGGGGTCACCCCTCCACTTT. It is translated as CASSLYPREGSPLHF.

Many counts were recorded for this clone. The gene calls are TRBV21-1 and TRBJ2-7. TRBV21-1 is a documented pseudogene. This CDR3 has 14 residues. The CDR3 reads CASSTTHFAYEQYF. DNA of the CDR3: TGTGCCAGCAGCACGACCCATTTCGCCTACGAGCAGTACTTC.

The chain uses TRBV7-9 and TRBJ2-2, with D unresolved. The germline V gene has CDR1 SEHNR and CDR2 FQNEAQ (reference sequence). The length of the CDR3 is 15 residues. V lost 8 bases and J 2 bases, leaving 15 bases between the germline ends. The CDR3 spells CASDSGQLNTGELFF. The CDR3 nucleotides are TGTGCCAGCGACTCCGGGCAACTAAACACCGGGGAGCTGTTTTTT.

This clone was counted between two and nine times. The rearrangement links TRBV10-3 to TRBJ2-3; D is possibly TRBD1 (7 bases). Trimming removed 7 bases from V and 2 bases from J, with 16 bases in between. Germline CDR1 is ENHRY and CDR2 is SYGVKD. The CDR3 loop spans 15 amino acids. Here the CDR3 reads CAITRGGTDTDTQYF. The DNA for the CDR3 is TGTGCCATCACCCGAGGGGGGACAGACACAGATACGCAGTATTTT.

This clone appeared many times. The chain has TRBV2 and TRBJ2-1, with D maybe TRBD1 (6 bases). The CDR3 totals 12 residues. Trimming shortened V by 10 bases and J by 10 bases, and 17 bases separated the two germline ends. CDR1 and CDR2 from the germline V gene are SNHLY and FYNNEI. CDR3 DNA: TGTGCCAACTCTCTACAGGGTGGAGAGCAGTTCTTC. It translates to CANSLQGGEQFF.

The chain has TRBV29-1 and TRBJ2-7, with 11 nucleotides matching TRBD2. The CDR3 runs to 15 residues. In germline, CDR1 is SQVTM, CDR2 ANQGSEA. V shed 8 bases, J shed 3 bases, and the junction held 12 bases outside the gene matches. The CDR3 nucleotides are TGCAGCACAATAGTGACTAGCGGGGTCAACTACGAGCAGTACTTC. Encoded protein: CSTIVTSGVNYEQYF.

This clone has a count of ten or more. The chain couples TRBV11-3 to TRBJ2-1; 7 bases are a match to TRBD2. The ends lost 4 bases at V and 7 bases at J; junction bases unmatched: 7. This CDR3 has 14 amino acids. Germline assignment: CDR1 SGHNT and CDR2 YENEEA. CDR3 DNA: TGTGCCAGCAGCTCCTGGACTAGGGGTAATGAGCAGTTCTTC. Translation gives CASSSWTRGNEQFF.

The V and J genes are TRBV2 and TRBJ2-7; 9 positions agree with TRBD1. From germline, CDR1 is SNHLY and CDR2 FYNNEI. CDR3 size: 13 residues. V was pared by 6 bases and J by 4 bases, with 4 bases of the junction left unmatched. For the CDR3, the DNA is TGTGCCAGCAGAAGACAGGGGGGTTACGAGCAGTACTTC. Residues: CASRRQGGYEQYF.

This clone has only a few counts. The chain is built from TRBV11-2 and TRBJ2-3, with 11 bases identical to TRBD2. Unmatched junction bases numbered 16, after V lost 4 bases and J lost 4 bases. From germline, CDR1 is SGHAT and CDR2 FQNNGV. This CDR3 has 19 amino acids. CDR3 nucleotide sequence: TGTGCCAGCAGCTCCCCCCGTCGGGCTAGCGGGAGGTGGGCAGATACGCAGTATTTT. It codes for CASSSPRRASGRWADTQYF.

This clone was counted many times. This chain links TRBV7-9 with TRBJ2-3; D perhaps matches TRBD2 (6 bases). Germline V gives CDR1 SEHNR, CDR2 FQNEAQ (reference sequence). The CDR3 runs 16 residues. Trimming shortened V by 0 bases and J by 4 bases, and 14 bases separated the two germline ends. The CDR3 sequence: CASSLAPGEGPDTQYF. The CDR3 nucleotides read TGTGCCAGCAGCTTAGCGCCGGGAGAGGGGCCAGATACGCAGTATTTT. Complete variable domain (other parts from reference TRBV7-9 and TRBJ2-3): DTGVSQNPRHKITKRGQNVTFRCDPISEHNRLYWYRQTLGQGPEFLTYFQNEAQLEKSRLLSDRFSAERPKGSFSTLEIQRTEQGDSAMYLCASSLAPGEGPDTQYFGPGTRLTVL.

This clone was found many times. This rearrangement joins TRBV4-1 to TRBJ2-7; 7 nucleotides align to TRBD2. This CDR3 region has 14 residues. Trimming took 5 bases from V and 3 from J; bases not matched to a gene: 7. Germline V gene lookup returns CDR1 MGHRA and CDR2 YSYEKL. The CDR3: CASSSSGGIYEQYF. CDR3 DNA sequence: TGCGCCAGCAGCTCCTCCGGGGGGATCTACGAGCAGTACTTC.

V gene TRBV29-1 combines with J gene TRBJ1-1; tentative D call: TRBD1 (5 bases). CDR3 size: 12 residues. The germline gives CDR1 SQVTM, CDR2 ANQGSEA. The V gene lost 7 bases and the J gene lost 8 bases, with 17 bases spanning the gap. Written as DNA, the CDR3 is TGCAGCGCGGAGGAGGGGAGGTCGGAAGCTTTCTTT. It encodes CSAEEGRSEAFF. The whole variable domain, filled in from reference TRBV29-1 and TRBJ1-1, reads SAVISQKPSRDICQRGTSLTIQCQVDSQVTMMFWYRQQPGQSLTLIATANQGSEATYESGFVIDKFPISRPNLTFSTLTVSNMSPEDSSIYLCSAEEGRSEAFFGQGTRLTVV.

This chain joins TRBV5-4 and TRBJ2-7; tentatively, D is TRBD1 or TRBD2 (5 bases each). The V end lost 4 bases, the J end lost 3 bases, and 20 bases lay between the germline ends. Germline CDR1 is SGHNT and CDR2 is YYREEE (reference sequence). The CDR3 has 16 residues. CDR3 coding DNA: TGTGCCAGCAGCCCAACCTCCGGGACCCATCGCTACGAGCAGTACTTC. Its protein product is CASSPTSGTHRYEQYF.

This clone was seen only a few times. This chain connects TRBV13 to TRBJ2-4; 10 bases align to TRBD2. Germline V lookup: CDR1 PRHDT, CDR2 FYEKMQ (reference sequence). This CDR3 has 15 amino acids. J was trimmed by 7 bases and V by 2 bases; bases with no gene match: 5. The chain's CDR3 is CASSLRLAGVNIQYF. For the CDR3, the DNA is TGTGCCAGCAGCTTACGGCTAGCGGGAGTGAACATTCAGTACTTC. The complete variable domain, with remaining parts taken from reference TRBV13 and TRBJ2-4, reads AAGVIQSPRHLIKEKRETATLKCYPIPRHDTVYWYQQGPGQDPQFLISFYEKMQSDKGSIPDRFSAQQFSDYHSELNMSSLELGDSALYFCASSLRLAGVNIQYFGAGTRLSVL.

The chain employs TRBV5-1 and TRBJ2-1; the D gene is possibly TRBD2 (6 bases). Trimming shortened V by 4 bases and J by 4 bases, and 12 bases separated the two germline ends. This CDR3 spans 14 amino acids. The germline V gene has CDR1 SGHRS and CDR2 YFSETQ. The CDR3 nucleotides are TGCGCCAGCAGCCCTCGGGAGCATTACAATGAGCAGTTCTTC. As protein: CASSPREHYNEQFF.

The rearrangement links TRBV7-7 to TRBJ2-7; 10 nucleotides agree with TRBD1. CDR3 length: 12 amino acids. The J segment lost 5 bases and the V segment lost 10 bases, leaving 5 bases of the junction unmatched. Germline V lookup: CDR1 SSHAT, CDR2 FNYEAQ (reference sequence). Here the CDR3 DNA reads TGTGCCATCCTAGGACAGGGGGACGAGCAGTACTTC. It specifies CAILGQGDEQYF.

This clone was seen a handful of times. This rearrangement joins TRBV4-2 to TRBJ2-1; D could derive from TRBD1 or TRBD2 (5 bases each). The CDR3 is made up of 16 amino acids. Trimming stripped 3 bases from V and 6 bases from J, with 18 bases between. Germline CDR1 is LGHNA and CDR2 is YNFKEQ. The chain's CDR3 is CASSQDGARLINEQFF. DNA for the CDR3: TGTGCCAGCAGCCAGGATGGGGCTAGACTAATCAATGAGCAGTTCTTC.

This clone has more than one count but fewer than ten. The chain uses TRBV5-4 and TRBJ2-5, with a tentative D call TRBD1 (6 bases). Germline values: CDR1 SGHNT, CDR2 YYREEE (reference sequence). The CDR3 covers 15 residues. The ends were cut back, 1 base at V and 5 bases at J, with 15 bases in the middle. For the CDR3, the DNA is TGTGCCAGCAGCTTGCCCAGGGGATCACAGGAGACCCAGTACTTC. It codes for CASSLPRGSQETQYF.

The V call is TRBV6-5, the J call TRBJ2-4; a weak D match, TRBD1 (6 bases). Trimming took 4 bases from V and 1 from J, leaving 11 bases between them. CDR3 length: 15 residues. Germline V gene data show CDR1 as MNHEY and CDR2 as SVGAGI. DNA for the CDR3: TGTGCCAGCAGTTCACAGGGTCTGGCCAAAAACATTCAGTACTTC. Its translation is CASSSQGLAKNIQYF.

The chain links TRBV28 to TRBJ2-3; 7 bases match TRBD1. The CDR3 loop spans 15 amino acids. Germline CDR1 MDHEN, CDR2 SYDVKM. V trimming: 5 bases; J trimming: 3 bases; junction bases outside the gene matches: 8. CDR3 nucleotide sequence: TGTGCCAGCAGTAACCGGGACAGATTTACAGATACGCAGTATTTT. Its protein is CASSNRDRFTDTQYF.

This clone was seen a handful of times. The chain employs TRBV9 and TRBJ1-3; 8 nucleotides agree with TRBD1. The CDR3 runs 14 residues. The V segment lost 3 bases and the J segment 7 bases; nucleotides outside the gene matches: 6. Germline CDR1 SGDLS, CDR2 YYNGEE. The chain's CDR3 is CASSDRDRLNTIYF. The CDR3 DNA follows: TGTGCCAGCAGCGACCGGGACAGGCTCAACACCATATATTTT.

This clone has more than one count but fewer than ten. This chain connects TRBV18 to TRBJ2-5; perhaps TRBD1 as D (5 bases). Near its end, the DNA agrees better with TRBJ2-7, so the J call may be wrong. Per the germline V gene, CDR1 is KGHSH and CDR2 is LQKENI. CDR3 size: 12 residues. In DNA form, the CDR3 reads TGTGCCAGCTCGAAGGGGCCCGACGAGCAGTACTTC. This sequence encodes CASSKGPDEQYF.